A single sample is the source of the 27 T cell receptor beta chains below, sequenced in a study of cytomegalovirus exposure and HLA in healthy donors. The PCR was carried out with 60 Vbeta primers and 13 Jbeta primers. Data came from immunoSEQ multiplex PCR; TCRdb stores just in-frame clones and leaves some out. The sample holds 90,000 to 150,000 clones; around three quarters are singletons and the top ten take 4.5% to 5%. Input material: PBMCs. Receptor source: a man over 45 in good health and CMV-seropositive.

The rearrangement joins TRBV6-4 to TRBJ1-5, with 7 positions matching TRBD1. Germline V gene sequence: CDR1 MRHNA, CDR2 SNTAGT. V shed 2 bases and J 0 bases; nucleotides not matched to a gene: 4. CDR3 length: 16 amino acids. The CDR3 region has the DNA TGTGCCAGCAGTGACCCGGACAGGCATAGCAATCAGCCCCAGCATTTT. This gives the protein CASSDPDRHSNQPQHF.

This clone was observed a handful of times. This rearrangement joins TRBV25-1 to TRBJ2-2; 7 nucleotides match TRBD1. Germline CDR1 MGHDK, CDR2 SYGVNS. V shed 4 bases, J shed 7 bases, and the junction held 9 bases outside the gene matches. CDR3 length equals 15 residues. CDR3 DNA: TGTGCCAGCAGTGTTGGACAGGTGGGGCACGGGGAGCTGTTTTTT. Amino acid sequence: CASSVGQVGHGELFF. The variable domain in full, with the rest retrieved from reference TRBV25-1 and TRBJ2-2, is EADIYQTPRYLVIGTGKKITLECSQTMGHDKMYWYQQDPGMELHLIHYSYGVNSTEKGDLSSESTVSRIRTEHFPLTLESARPSHTSQYLCASSVGQVGHGELFFGEGSRLTVL.

This chain links TRBV6-6 with TRBJ1-1; D is perhaps TRBD1 (5 bases). The CDR3 has 15 amino acids. Deletions cut 6 bases from V and 1 base from J, with 15 bases between. The germline gives CDR1 MNHNY, CDR2 SVGAGI (reference sequence). The CDR3: CASRGHTGKNTEAFF. In DNA form, the CDR3 reads TGTGCCAGCAGAGGACATACAGGAAAGAACACTGAAGCTTTCTTT.

The chain uses TRBV4-3 and TRBJ2-1; weak D call: TRBD2 (7 bases). The CDR3 is 17 amino acids. Germline values: CDR1 LGHNA, CDR2 YSLEER. Deletions cut 2 bases from V and 0 bases from J, with 14 bases between. The CDR3 DNA follows: TGCGCCAGCAGCCAAAGAGCGGGGACAAGCTCCTACAATGAGCAGTTCTTC. Translation gives CASSQRAGTSSYNEQFF.

The gene calls are TRBV7-9 and TRBJ1-1, with D tentatively TRBD1 (6 bases). CDR1 and CDR2 (germline): SEHNR, FQNEAQ (reference sequence). The length of the CDR3 is 14 residues. The germline V and J ends were trimmed by 5 bases and 0 bases, with 10 bases remaining between them. The CDR3 spells CASSQGHVNTEAFF. The CDR3 DNA sequence: TGTGCCAGCAGCCAGGGACATGTGAACACTGAAGCTTTCTTT.

This clone was found a few times. This chain uses TRBV28 with TRBJ1-1; D not certain. The germline V gene has CDR1 MDHEN and CDR2 SYDVKM. CDR3 length: 14 residues. V gave up 6 bases and J gave up 1 base, with 12 bases separating them. The CDR3, as DNA: TGTGCCAGCAGAGCGGACGGGGAGAACACTGAAGCTTTCTTT. Its protein is CASRADGENTEAFF. Combining the CDR3 with reference TRBV28 and TRBJ1-1 gives the whole variable domain DVKVTQSSRYLVKRTGEKVFLECVQDMDHENMFWYRQDPGLGLRLIYFSYDVKMKEKGDIPEGYSVSREKKERFSLILESASTNQTSMYLCASRADGENTEAFFGQGTRLTVV.

V gene TRBV19 combines with J gene TRBJ1-5; D gene unclear. Germline V gene lookup returns CDR1 LNHDA and CDR2 SQIVND (reference sequence). V lost 9 bases and J 2 bases, leaving 11 bases between the germline ends. The length of the CDR3 is 13 residues. CDR3 residues: CASRLGRNQPQHF. CDR3 bases: TGTGCCAGCCGACTTGGCCGCAATCAGCCCCAGCATTTT.

The chain employs TRBV5-4 and TRBJ2-3; 11 nucleotides agree with TRBD2. Looked up from germline, CDR1 is SGHNT and CDR2 is YYREEE (reference sequence). The V gene end was trimmed by 5 bases and the J gene end by 5 bases; junction bases not matched to a gene: 10. CDR3 size: 16 residues. This CDR3 reads CASSLLAGESGDTQYF. The DNA for the CDR3 is TGTGCCAGCAGTTTACTAGCGGGGGAGAGTGGAGATACGCAGTATTTT.

The rearrangement links TRBV19 to TRBJ2-7; D gene ambiguous. The V end was cut by 4 bases, the J end by 4 bases, with 5 bases between. The CDR3 covers 11 residues. From germline, CDR1 is LNHDA and CDR2 SQIVND (reference sequence). CDR3 residues: CASSNGYEQYF. CDR3 DNA sequence: TGTGCCAGTAGTAACGGTTACGAGCAGTACTTC. Full variable domain (rest looked up from reference TRBV19 and TRBJ2-7): DGGITQSPKYLFRKEGQNVTLSCEQNLNHDAMYWYRQDPGQGLRLIYYSQIVNDFQKGDIAEGYSVSREKKESFPLTVTSAQKNPTAFYLCASSNGYEQYFGPGTRLTVT.

V is TRBV7-2 and J is TRBJ1-1, with D perhaps TRBD1 (5 bases). With 5 bases removed from V and 7 bases from J, the gap between germline ends came to 17 bases. This CDR3 has 14 residues. CDR1 and CDR2 (germline): SGHTA, FQGNSA. CDR3 region: CASSERPGLLEAFF. In DNA form, the CDR3 reads TGTGCCAGCAGCGAAAGACCGGGACTGCTTGAAGCTTTCTTT. The complete variable domain, with remaining parts taken from reference TRBV7-2 and TRBJ1-1, reads GAGVSQSPSNKVTEKGKDVELRCDPISGHTALYWYRQSLGQGLEFLIYFQGNSAPDKSGLPSDRFSAERTGGSVSTLTIQRTQQEDSAVYLCASSERPGLLEAFFGQGTRLTVV.

Written as DNA, the CDR3 is TGTGCCAGCAGCCCGGGTCGGGGGTCGGGGGCCAACGTCCTGACTTTC. The encoded protein is CASSPGRGSGANVLTF. This chain joins TRBV7-3 and TRBJ2-6; a weak D match, TRBD2 (6 bases). V lost 5 bases and J lost 4, with 15 bases in between. CDR3 length: 16 residues. Germline V gene data show CDR1 as SGHTA and CDR2 as FQGTGA.

This rearrangement joins TRBV9 to TRBJ2-7, with 8 bases lining up with TRBD1. The CDR3 totals 15 residues. Looked up from germline, CDR1 is SGDLS and CDR2 is YYNGEE. V was pared by 0 bases and J by 4 bases, with 6 bases of the junction left unmatched. CDR3 residues: CASSVGPGGAYEQYF. CDR3 nucleotides: TGTGCCAGCAGCGTAGGTCCAGGGGGCGCTTACGAGCAGTACTTC.

This chain uses TRBV30 with TRBJ2-7; D might be TRBD1 (5 bases). The ends were cut back, 4 bases at V and 1 base at J, with 14 bases in the middle. Germline CDR1 GTSNPN, CDR2 SVGIG (reference sequence). The CDR3 runs 14 residues. Here the CDR3 DNA reads TGTGCCTGGACGGCAGGGTTGGTATCCTACGAGCAGTACTTC. Translating it yields CAWTAGLVSYEQYF.

V is TRBV19 and J is TRBJ1-2; D is undetermined. Germline-derived CDR1 and CDR2 are LNHDA and SQIVND (reference sequence). This CDR3 comprises 12 residues. The V and J ends lost 3 bases and 8 bases respectively, with 10 bases between them. The CDR3 reads CASSMGREGYTF. CDR3 nucleotides: TGTGCCAGTAGTATGGGGAGAGAAGGCTACACCTTC.

CDR3 DNA sequence: TGTGCCAGCAGTTCCTTACCAGCGGGGGGGGATACGCAGTATTTT. Its protein is CASSSLPAGGDTQYF. The V gene is TRBV6-5, the J gene TRBJ2-3; 10 bases map to TRBD2. Germline-derived CDR1 and CDR2 are MNHEY and SVGAGI. The CDR3 consists of 15 residues. With V trimmed by 4 bases and J by 6 bases, 7 bases remained unmatched.

The chain uses TRBV15 and TRBJ1-5; no reliable D call. The CDR3 runs to 16 residues. CDR1 is LNHNV and CDR2 is YYDKDF in the germline V gene (reference sequence). Trimming removed 1 base at V and 0 bases at J, with 10 bases between. CDR3 protein: CATSRGQANSNQPQHF. The CDR3 DNA follows: TGTGCCACCAGCAGAGGGCAGGCGAATAGCAATCAGCCCCAGCATTTT.

The chain is built from TRBV5-4 and TRBJ2-5; the match to TRBD1 covers 7 bases. The J call is uncertain, as TRBJ2-7 better fits the DNA end. CDR1 is SGHNT, CDR2 YYREEE, per germline (reference sequence). The CDR3 spans 15 residues. As DNA, the CDR3 is TGTGCCAGCAGCCTCACAGGGGCTGACTCCTACGAGCAGTACTTC. Protein product: CASSLTGADSYEQYF.

On this clone: Sequence at one end of the junction differs from germline and may be a read error. This chain joins TRBV2 and TRBJ2-5, with a possible D match to TRBD2 (5 bases). The CDR3 has 11 amino acids. Germline V lookup: CDR1 SNHLY, CDR2 FYNNEI. CDR3 bases: TGTGCCAGCAGTGAAGTGGCTAGCCTCGACTTC. It codes for CASSEVASLDF. Together with reference TRBV2 and TRBJ2-5, the CDR3 gives the full variable domain: EPEVTQTPSHQVTQMGQEVILRCVPISNHLYFYWYRQILGQKVEFLVSFYNNEISEKSEIFDDQFSVERPDGSNFTLKIRSTKLEDSAMYFCASSEVASLDFGPGTRLLVL.

The rearrangement joins TRBV28 to TRBJ2-7, with D possibly matching TRBD2 (6 bases). Germline lookup yields CDR1 MDHEN and CDR2 SYDVKM. The CDR3 has 15 amino acids. V was shortened by 3 bases and J by 0 bases, with 12 bases between the two germline ends. CDR3 protein: CASSFNRGGSYEQYF. The DNA of the CDR3 is TGTGCCAGCAGTTTCAACCGGGGAGGCTCCTACGAGCAGTACTTC.

This clone was counted only a few times. The chain couples TRBV10-1 to TRBJ2-5; 7 bases align to TRBD1. The J call could be wrong; TRBJ2-7 is a better fit for the DNA end. The CDR3 length is 14 residues. CDR1 and CDR2 (germline): WNHNN, SYGVQD (reference sequence). The CDR3 nucleotides read TGCGCCAGCAGTGACCACAGGGGCTCCTACGAGCAGTACTTC. Translated: CASSDHRGSYEQYF.

The chain uses TRBV2 and TRBJ1-2; D might be TRBD1 (5 bases). The V end was cut by 6 bases, the J end by 4 bases, with 15 bases between. The germline V gene has CDR1 SNHLY and CDR2 FYNNEI. The CDR3 is 14 amino acids. CDR3 DNA: TGTGCCAGCAGCAACCCCGGGACTTCCTATGGCTACACCTTC. Its protein product is CASSNPGTSYGYTF.

This chain uses TRBV5-1 with TRBJ1-4, with D perhaps TRBD1 (6 bases). The V gene's germline CDR1 is SGHRS and CDR2 YFSETQ. V was trimmed by 3 bases and J by 2 bases, leaving 8 bases between them. The CDR3 extends over 14 amino acids. CDR3 region: CASSSTGTNEKLFF. The CDR3 nucleotides are TGCGCCAGCAGCTCTACAGGGACTAATGAAAAACTGTTTTTT.

The genes are TRBV9 and TRBJ2-3, with 11 bases matching TRBD2. Germline trimming cut 4 bases from V and 2 bases from J; bases unmatched to any gene: 6. The germline CDR1 and CDR2 sequences are SGDLS and YYNGEE. The CDR3 spans 16 residues. CDR3 DNA sequence: TGTGCCAGCAGCCCGACTAGCGGGGCTATCACAGATACGCAGTATTTT. Encoded protein: CASSPTSGAITDTQYF.

The gene calls are TRBV7-2 and TRBJ2-1, with 13 positions matching TRBD2. With V trimmed by 5 bases and J by 8 bases, 9 bases remained unmatched. This CDR3 is 16 amino acids long. Germline V gene lookup returns CDR1 SGHTA and CDR2 FQGNSA. The CDR3: CASSLRTSGGPHEQFF. The CDR3 DNA reads as TGTGCCAGCAGCCTCAGGACTAGCGGGGGCCCCCATGAGCAGTTCTTC.

The rearrangement uses TRBV5-1 and TRBJ2-3; the match to TRBD2 covers 10 bases. There are 16 residues in the CDR3. From germline, CDR1 is SGHRS and CDR2 YFSETQ. V lost 0 bases, J lost 3 bases, and 4 bases stayed unmatched. CDR3: CASSLGSGGATDTQYF. Here the CDR3 DNA reads TGCGCCAGCAGCTTGGGGAGCGGGGGGGCAACAGATACGCAGTATTTT.

V usage is TRBV4-2 and J usage is TRBJ2-1; 11 bases align to TRBD2. Trimming took 2 bases from V and 7 from J; bases not matched to a gene: 7. Germline loops: CDR1 LGHNA, CDR2 YNFKEQ. The CDR3 loop spans 16 amino acids. This CDR3 reads CASSQLLAGEGNEQFF. The CDR3 nucleotides read TGTGCCAGCAGCCAATTACTAGCGGGGGAAGGGAATGAGCAGTTCTTC.

The chain recombines TRBV6-5 with TRBJ1-2; D not certain. This CDR3 comprises 13 residues. The V gene's germline CDR1 is MNHEY and CDR2 SVGAGI. V lost 2 bases, J lost 8 bases, and 12 bases lay in between. CDR3 DNA: TGTGCCAGCAGTTACGAAGGAGGGTTCGGCTACACCTTC. This sequence encodes CASSYEGGFGYTF.